This record looks at one TCR beta chain sequence and its context. The data were taken from a study of shared clonotypes between healthy human individuals. With V trimmed by 5 bases and J by 6 bases, 4 bases remained unmatched. Germline CDR1 and CDR2: SNHLY and FYNNEI. The CDR3 extends over 12 amino acids. Only in-frame clones appear in the TCRdb table, and some are missing; sequencing was by immunoSEQ multiplex PCR. Here the sample spans approximately 1.1 million clones, about 80% being singletons. Sequenced input: memory CD4+ T cells from PBMCs. Regarding subset: CD45RA-negative fraction. The chain combines TRBV2 with TRBJ2-7; 7 bases are shared with TRBD1. The source of this sequence is a young man in good health. Some clones in this sample may be carry-over from other donors' samples. The CDR3 protein is CASSQGVREQYF. DNA for the CDR3: TGTGCCAGCAGTCAGGGGGTACGCGAGCAGTACTTC.